This TCR beta chain was recovered during a study of response to subunit inactivated influenza vaccine. From germline, CDR1 is DFQATT and CDR2 SNEGSKA (reference sequence). V shed 6 bases and J shed 3 bases, with 9 bases lying between them. The CDR3 is 11 residues long. As to this clonotype: The target antigen is unknown.

Study-wide points: Authors suggested that a seasonal influenza vaccination recruits few new T cells each time.

TCRdb itself ran the RT-PCR reads through MiXCR, one entry per CDR3 protein. Among around 570,000 distinct CDR3 sequences listed, approximately 7.6% were seen once. This clonotype was obtained from a man aged 50 to 75 who received an inactivated influenza vaccine. This sequence joins TRBV20-1 and TRBJ2-7, with no clear D. The source was PBMCs from blood, collected 23 to 25 months after vaccination. This CDR3 reads CSALRSYEQYF. The CDR3 bases are TGCAGTGCCCTGAGAAGCTACGAGCAGTACTTC.